This is a list of T cell receptor beta chains from one sample in a study of T cell responses to AZD1222 COVID-19 vaccine. The assay was immunoSEQ multiplex PCR, and TCRdb's table has in-frame clones only and misses some. The profile shows 20,000 to 30,000 clones, 86% of them singletons. Sequencing used peripheral blood, obtained 28 days after the second AZD1222 dose. These receptors came from an adult who received the AZD1222 COVID-19 vaccine. The CDR3 runs from the conserved cysteine through the conserved F or W. The D gene is left open where the match is weak. The size field is filled for only some rows; it gives once, few, many or a size class.

J: TRBJ2-1; size: .; D: .; length: 15; V: TRBV15; CDR3: CATSTTGRAYNEQFF; DNA: TGTGCCACCAGCACGACAGGGAGGGCCTACAATGAGCAGTTCTTC
J: TRBJ2-7; size: .; D: .; length: 13; V: TRBV19; CDR3: CASSGGRVYEQYF; DNA: TGTGCCAGTTCGGGGGGCAGGGTCTACGAGCAGTACTTC
J: TRBJ2-7; size: .; D: .; length: 14; V: TRBV5-4; CDR3: CASSPRDSGGEQYF; DNA: TGTGCCAGCAGCCCCAGGGACTCAGGCGGCGAGCAGTACTTC
J: TRBJ2-5; size: once; D: .; length: 14; V: TRBV30; CDR3: CAWSVGLGDGTQYF; DNA: TGTGCCTGGAGTGTCGGATTAGGTGATGGGACCCAGTACTTC
J: TRBJ2-5; size: .; D: TRBD1; length: 17; V: TRBV5-1; CDR3: CASSLVPLTGGGETQYF; DNA: TGCGCCAGCAGCTTGGTCCCGCTGACAGGGGGGGGAGAGACCCAGTACTTC
J: TRBJ2-2; size: .; D: TRBD1; length: 14; V: TRBV2; CDR3: CASNSGQTTGELFF; DNA: TGTGCCAGCAATTCGGGACAGACTACCGGGGAGCTGTTTTTT
J: TRBJ2-3; size: .; D: TRBD1; length: 15; V: TRBV7-9; CDR3: CASSLLGQGAIAQYF; DNA: TGTGCCAGCAGCTTACTTGGACAGGGGGCTATTGCGCAGTATTTT
J: TRBJ2-7; size: .; D: TRBD1; length: 16; V: TRBV18; CDR3: CASSPAGGLVSYEQYF; DNA: TGTGCCAGCTCACCCGCAGGGGGCTTGGTTTCTTACGAGCAGTACTTC
J: TRBJ1-2; size: .; D: .; length: 16; V: TRBV4-2; CDR3: CASSQDGIVSRGYYTF; DNA: TGTGCCAGCAGCCAAGATGGGATAGTTTCCCGAGGCTACTACACCTTC
J: TRBJ2-7; size: .; D: .; length: 14; V: TRBV7-9; CDR3: CASSLAGVAYEQYF; DNA: TGTGCCAGCAGCTTAGCTGGGGTGGCCTACGAGCAGTACTTC
J: TRBJ2-7; size: .; D: TRBD1; length: 16; V: TRBV7-9; CDR3: CASSLGPRQGTYEQYF; DNA: TGTGCCAGCAGCTTAGGCCCTCGACAGGGGACCTACGAGCAGTACTTC
J: TRBJ2-7; size: .; D: .; length: 11; V: TRBV3-1/TRBV3-2; CDR3: CASSQGMEQYF; DNA: TGTGCCAGCAGCCAAGGTATGGAGCAGTACTTC
J: TRBJ1-6; size: .; D: .; length: 16; V: TRBV20-1; CDR3: CSASGTGGAYNSPLHF; DNA: TGCAGTGCTAGTGGAACCGGGGGTGCCTATAATTCACCCCTCCACTTT
J: TRBJ1-1; size: .; D: .; length: 15; V: TRBV6-5; CDR3: CASSYHFNANTEAFF; DNA: TGTGCCAGCAGTTACCATTTCAACGCAAACACTGAAGCTTTCTTT
J: TRBJ1-4; size: .; D: .; length: 16; V: TRBV5-5; CDR3: CASSLRGSLVNEKLFF; DNA: TGTGCCAGCAGCTTGCGTGGGTCCTTAGTTAATGAAAAACTGTTTTTT
J: TRBJ1-1; size: .; D: .; length: 12; V: TRBV12-5; CDR3: CASGFENTEAFF; DNA: TGTGCTAGTGGTTTTGAGAACACTGAAGCTTTCTTT
J: TRBJ2-4; size: .; D: .; length: 13; V: TRBV6-5; CDR3: CASSQGQLNIQYF; DNA: TGTGCCAGCAGCCAAGGACAGCTAAACATTCAGTACTTC
J: TRBJ2-3; size: once; D: .; length: 14; V: TRBV5-4; CDR3: CASSLEGGADTQYF; DNA: TGTGCCAGCAGCTTGGAGGGGGGCGCAGATACGCAGTATTTT
J: TRBJ2-7; size: .; D: TRBD1; length: 15; V: TRBV10-1; CDR3: CASSDPGTGSYEQYF; DNA: TGCGCCAGCAGTGATCCCGGGACAGGGTCCTACGAGCAGTACTTC
J: TRBJ1-2; size: .; D: TRBD1; length: 13; V: TRBV2; CDR3: CATGTETRLGYTF; DNA: TGTGCCACCGGGACAGAGACACGCTTGGGCTACACCTTC
J: TRBJ2-7; size: .; D: .; length: 16; V: TRBV3-1/TRBV3-2; CDR3: CASSQGVGGDAYEQYF; DNA: TGTGCCAGCAGCCAAGGGGTTGGCGGGGATGCCTACGAGCAGTACTTC
J: TRBJ1-4; size: .; D: TRBD1; length: 15; V: TRBV5-1; CDR3: CASSATGASGEKLFF; DNA: TGCGCCAGCAGCGCAACAGGGGCGTCGGGTGAAAAACTGTTTTTT
J: TRBJ1-2; size: once; D: TRBD1; length: 16; V: TRBV14; CDR3: CASSPGQGLGKDGYTF; DNA: TGTGCCAGCAGCCCGGGACAGGGGTTGGGTAAAGATGGCTACACCTTC
J: TRBJ2-3; size: .; D: TRBD1; length: 16; V: TRBV24-1; CDR3: CATSDPGTGSSDTQYF; DNA: TGTGCCACCAGTGACCCCGGGACAGGTTCTTCAGATACGCAGTATTTT
J: TRBJ2-7; size: once; D: .; length: 14; V: TRBV10-3; CDR3: CAISEVGDYYEQYF; DNA: TGTGCCATCAGTGAAGTCGGCGACTACTACGAGCAGTACTTC
J: TRBJ2-7; size: few; D: .; length: 12; V: TRBV28; CDR3: CASTSALREQYF; DNA: TGTGCCAGCACCTCAGCATTGAGGGAGCAGTACTTC
J: TRBJ1-5; size: .; D: .; length: 16; V: TRBV21-1; CDR3: CASRNDRGLRTQPQHF; DNA: TGTGCCAGCAGAAATGACAGGGGGCTGCGAACTCAGCCCCAGCATTTT
J: TRBJ1-1; size: .; D: TRBD1; length: 14; V: TRBV5-1; CDR3: CASREGQVNTEAFF; DNA: TGCGCCAGCAGGGAGGGACAGGTGAACACTGAAGCTTTCTTT
J: TRBJ2-1; size: .; D: .; length: 14; V: TRBV3-1/TRBV3-2; CDR3: CASSQVGVSYEQFF; DNA: TGTGCCAGCAGCCAGGTAGGGGTTTCATATGAGCAGTTCTTC
J: TRBJ1-4; size: .; D: .; length: 15; V: TRBV5-1; CDR3: CASSLGHRAREKLFF; DNA: TGCGCCAGCAGCTTGGGACACCGGGCGAGGGAAAAACTGTTTTTT
J: TRBJ2-7; size: once; D: TRBD1; length: 16; V: TRBV5-1; CDR3: CASSLEPGQGSYEQYF; DNA: TGCGCCAGCAGCTTGGAGCCGGGACAGGGATCCTACGAGCAGTACTTC
J: TRBJ1-2; size: .; D: TRBD1; length: 16; V: TRBV28; CDR3: CASSANPGQGNYGYTF; DNA: TGTGCCAGCAGTGCGAACCCGGGACAGGGTAACTATGGCTACACCTTC
J: TRBJ2-7; size: .; D: .; length: 12; V: TRBV5-6; CDR3: CASSLRSYEQYF; DNA: TGTGCCAGCAGCTTACGAAGCTACGAGCAGTACTTC
J: TRBJ2-6; size: .; D: TRBD2; length: 18; V: TRBV5-1; CDR3: CASSEGTSGGFGANVLTF; DNA: TGCGCCAGCAGCGAAGGGACTAGCGGGGGATTTGGGGCCAACGTCCTGACTTTC
J: TRBJ2-2; size: .; D: .; length: 14; V: TRBV11-2; CDR3: CASSLIIAAGELFF; DNA: TGTGCCAGCAGCCTCATAATTGCGGCCGGGGAGCTGTTTTTT
J: TRBJ2-7; size: .; D: .; length: 15; V: TRBV7-6; CDR3: CASSPSGPPSYEQYF; DNA: TGTGCCAGCAGCCCAAGTGGACCACCCTCATACGAGCAGTACTTC
J: TRBJ1-5; size: once; D: .; length: 13; V: TRBV10-2; CDR3: CASSGGGPQPQHF; DNA: TGCGCCAGCAGTGGCGGGGGCCCTCAGCCCCAGCATTTT
J: TRBJ2-1; size: .; D: TRBD1; length: 15; V: TRBV7-9; CDR3: CASRFGQGGYNEQFF; DNA: TGTGCCAGCAGGTTTGGACAGGGGGGCTACAATGAGCAGTTCTTC
J: TRBJ2-7; size: .; D: .; length: 15; V: TRBV4-1; CDR3: CASSQGPAEFYEQYF; DNA: TGCGCCAGCAGCCAAGGTCCCGCGGAGTTCTACGAGCAGTACTTC
J: TRBJ2-7; size: once; D: .; length: 13; V: TRBV6-5; CDR3: CASIQPGTYEQYF; DNA: TGTGCCAGCATTCAACCGGGAACCTACGAGCAGTACTTC
J: TRBJ2-7; size: .; D: .; length: 17; V: TRBV5-1; CDR3: CASTHPMGDLSLHEQYF; DNA: TGCGCCAGCACACACCCGATGGGCGACTTGAGCCTCCACGAGCAGTACTTC
J: TRBJ2-7; size: .; D: .; length: 12; V: TRBV24-1; CDR3: CATSGDTYEQYF; DNA: TGTGCCACCAGTGGGGACACCTACGAGCAGTACTTC
J: TRBJ1-5; size: .; D: TRBD1; length: 16; V: TRBV28; CDR3: CASSPPGQGWNQPQHF; DNA: TGTGCCAGCAGTCCCCCGGGACAGGGTTGGAATCAGCCCCAGCATTTT
J: TRBJ2-7; size: .; D: TRBD2; length: 12; V: TRBV6-6; CDR3: CASSYGGGEQYF; DNA: TGTGCCAGCAGTTACGGGGGGGGCGAGCAGTACTTC
J: TRBJ1-2; size: .; D: .; length: 11; V: TRBV28; CDR3: CASRGGYGYTF; DNA: TGTGCCAGCAGGGGAGGCTATGGCTACACCTTC
J: TRBJ1-1; size: .; D: .; length: 15; V: TRBV7-2; CDR3: CASSRPRTEGTEAFF; DNA: TGTGCCAGCAGCCGCCCCCGGACAGAAGGCACTGAAGCTTTCTTT
J: TRBJ1-2; size: .; D: .; length: 14; V: TRBV7-9; CDR3: CASSATVAVVGYTF; DNA: TGTGCCAGCAGCGCGACAGTCGCGGTGGTAGGCTACACCTTC
J: TRBJ1-2; size: .; D: .; length: 15; V: TRBV5-1; CDR3: CASSSRGGASHGYTF; DNA: TGCGCCAGCAGCTCAAGGGGGGGCGCGTCTCATGGCTACACCTTC
J: TRBJ2-7; size: .; D: .; length: 12; V: TRBV27; CDR3: CASRAQRLQTYF; DNA: TGTGCCAGCAGGGCACAGAGACTCCAAACCTACTTC
J: TRBJ2-5; size: .; D: TRBD2; length: 15; V: TRBV5-4; CDR3: CASSSGTSGKETQYF; DNA: TGTGCCAGCAGCTCCGGGACTAGCGGAAAAGAGACCCAGTACTTC
J: TRBJ2-5; size: .; D: .; length: 13; V: TRBV5-4; CDR3: CASSPDTQETQYF; DNA: TGTGCCAGCAGCCCAGACACACAAGAGACCCAGTACTTC
J: TRBJ2-7; size: .; D: .; length: 10; V: TRBV2; CDR3: CASSGLEEYF; DNA: TGTGCCAGCAGTGGGCTAGAGGAGTACTTC
J: TRBJ1-1; size: .; D: .; length: 15; V: TRBV5-1; CDR3: CASRVDLARGTEAFF; DNA: TGCGCCAGCAGGGTAGACCTGGCCCGTGGCACTGAAGCTTTCTTT
J: TRBJ1-2; size: .; D: TRBD1; length: 13; V: TRBV12-3/TRBV12-4; CDR3: CASSFQGGYGYTF; DNA: TGTGCCAGCAGTTTCCAGGGGGGCTATGGCTACACCTTC
J: TRBJ1-5; size: few; D: TRBD1; length: 15; V: TRBV19; CDR3: CASSVQQGAYQPQHF; DNA: TGTGCCAGTAGTGTACAACAGGGGGCCTATCAGCCCCAGCATTTT
J: TRBJ1-6; size: .; D: .; length: 14; V: TRBV2; CDR3: CASSEFGSTSPLHF; DNA: TGTGCCAGCAGTGAATTTGGTTCCACGTCACCCCTCCACTTT